This TCR beta chain comes out of a study of T cell responses to AZD1222 COVID-19 vaccine. The study's findings and limits: Only after the peak T cell response were repertoires sampled. The donors showed a predominance of white British ancestry and of females, with possible underestimation of clonal diversity. Only a handful of AZD1222 recipients tested seropositive at baseline. Spike-specific TCR depth and breadth grew after two AZD1222 doses.

Measured with immunoSEQ multiplex PCR; TCRdb has only the in-frame clones, and not every one. The table lists over 130,000 clones, more than 75% of them singletons. For this clone: No antigen is known for it.

Material: peripheral blood, obtained 28 days after the second AZD1222 dose. The sequence was collected from an adult who received the AZD1222 COVID-19 vaccine.

CDR3 DNA: TGTGCCAGCAGTTCTCAGGGTGGTGCCTATAATTCACCCCTCCACTTT. Protein sequence: CASSSQGGAYNSPLHF. This chain joins TRBV28 and TRBJ1-6; a possible D gene is TRBD1 (5 bases). V dropped 4 bases and J dropped 2 bases, with 12 bases sitting between them. Germline-derived CDR1 and CDR2 are MDHEN and SYDVKM. The CDR3 sequence is 16 residues long.